This T cell receptor beta chain derives from a study of glioma-infiltrating T cells. CDR3 size: 14 residues. Trimming shortened V by 1 base and J by 0 bases, and 7 bases separated the two germline ends. From germline, CDR1 is DFQATT and CDR2 SNEGSKA (reference sequence). This clonotype turned up a few times. Amplification of TCR alpha and beta CDR3 regions from RNA used iRepertoire nested multiplex PCR. TCRdb fed the multiplex PCR reads into MiXCR, producing one record per CDR3 protein. Of about 140,000 distinct CDR3 sequences in the sample, 39% were seen once. Sequences were obtained from glioma tissue, nonneoplastic brain tissue, or PBMCs (not recorded which). The clonotype comes from a human donor with low-grade glioma or glioblastoma, undergoing nonglioma brain surgery, or in good health (not recorded which). The chain recombines TRBV20-1 with TRBJ1-3; D uncertain. CDR3 DNA sequence: TGCAGTGCTAGAGCACAGAACTCTGGAAACACCATATATTTT. It yields the protein CSARAQNSGNTIYF.